This T cell receptor (beta chain) was recorded in a study of siplizumab effects on memory and regulatory T cells. Generated by immunoSEQ multiplex PCR, the TCRdb table keeps only in-frame clones and is missing some. The sample includes fewer than 120,000 clones, roughly 92% of them seen just once. As to this clone: Its antigen is undetermined.

The germline V gene has CDR1 SGHVS and CDR2 FQNEAQ. The CDR3 runs 18 residues. The V end was cut by 1 base, the J end by 0 bases, with 17 bases between. Findings and limits, study-wide: The alloresponse seemed to draw substantially on naive T cells, which appeared more diverse than memory cells. Only a minor fraction of alloreactive clones mapped to unstimulated subsets.

This clonotype was obtained from a human donor in good health. V usage is TRBV7-8 and J usage is TRBJ2-3, with D perhaps TRBD1 (5 bases). Specimen: CD4+ T cells sorted from blood. The CDR3, as DNA: TGTGCCAGCAGCTTAGGAAGGGGCAGAACCTCTAGCACAGATACGCAGTATTTT. It encodes CASSLGRGRTSSTDTQYF. Full variable domain (missing parts from reference TRBV7-8 and TRBJ2-3): GAGVSQSPRYKVAKRGQDVALRCDPISGHVSLFWYQQALGQGPEFLTYFQNEAQLDKSGLPSDRFFAERPEGSVSTLKIQRTQQEDSAVYLCASSLGRGRTSSTDTQYFGPGTRLTVL.